These 23 T cell receptor beta chains share one sample of origin, sequenced in a study of blood T cell repertoires in COVID-19. Sequenced by immunoSEQ multiplex PCR; TCRdb stores in-frame clones only, minus some. The table lists over 85,000 clones, roughly 87% of them singletons. Sequencing input: peripheral blood. The receptor set was obtained from an older man with acute or convalescent COVID-19.

V usage is TRBV6-5 and J usage is TRBJ2-3, with a possible D match to TRBD1 (6 bases). CDR3 length: 14 amino acids. CDR1 is MNHEY and CDR2 is SVGAGI in the germline V gene. Deletions cut 8 bases from V and 0 bases from J, with 12 bases between. Here the CDR3 DNA reads TGTGCCAGCGGCCAGGGGCCCAGCACAGATACGCAGTATTTT. Its translation is CASGQGPSTDTQYF.

The rearrangement joins TRBV9 to TRBJ2-1, with D possibly TRBD1 on 5 matching bases. The CDR3 contains 15 residues. The germline CDR1 and CDR2 sequences are SGDLS and YYNGEE. V was trimmed by 0 bases and J by 5 bases, leaving 12 bases between them. The CDR3 protein is CASSVAMGPNNEQFF. The CDR3 DNA reads TGTGCCAGCAGCGTAGCGATGGGGCCGAACAATGAGCAGTTCTTC. Combining the CDR3 with reference TRBV9 and TRBJ2-1 gives the whole variable domain DSGVTQTPKHLITATGQRVTLRCSPRSGDLSVYWYQQSLDQGLQFLIQYYNGEERAKGNILERFSAQQFPDLHSELNLSSLELGDSALYFCASSVAMGPNNEQFFGPGTRLTVL.

The CDR3 spells CASSPMDRAGNTIYF. CDR3 nucleotide sequence: TGTGCCAGCAGTCCTATGGACAGGGCTGGAAACACCATATATTTT. V gene TRBV6-6 combines with J gene TRBJ1-3; TRBD1 matches 8 bases. Germline V CDR1 and CDR2: MNHNY, SVGAGI (reference sequence). This CDR3 contains 15 residues. V was pared by 5 bases and J by 2 bases, with 5 bases of the junction left unmatched.

This chain connects TRBV28 to TRBJ1-5; D gene unclear. V gave up 4 bases and J gave up 6 bases, with 13 bases separating them. This CDR3 spans 14 amino acids. Germline loops: CDR1 MDHEN, CDR2 SYDVKM. The chain's CDR3 is CASSSGYLGQPQHF. The CDR3 DNA follows: TGTGCCAGCAGTTCGGGTTACCTCGGTCAGCCCCAGCATTTT.

The sample holds one count of this clone. The chain links TRBV6-1 to TRBJ2-1; 9 positions agree with TRBD1. The germline gives CDR1 MNHNS, CDR2 SASEGT. There are 17 residues in the CDR3. V shed 3 bases and J 12 bases; nucleotides not matched to a gene: 18. This CDR3 is CASSDPGQGSTNEMQFF. The CDR3 bases are TGTGCCAGCAGTGACCCAGGACAGGGGAGCACCAATGAGATGCAGTTCTTC.

The chain is built from TRBV7-9 and TRBJ1-1; possibly TRBD1 for D (5 bases). Germline V gene data show CDR1 as SEHNR and CDR2 as FQNEAQ (reference sequence). CDR3 length: 14 residues. Trimming left V 3 bases short and J 1 base short, with 9 bases between. CDR3 in amino acids: CASSFPGGNTEAFF. The CDR3 DNA reads as TGTGCCAGCAGCTTTCCGGGGGGGAACACTGAAGCTTTCTTT.

This clone was recorded only once. The V gene is TRBV7-2, the J gene TRBJ2-1; possible D gene TRBD2, 6 bases. The germline gives CDR1 SGHTA, CDR2 FQGNSA. The ends were cut back, 5 bases at V and 0 bases at J, with 8 bases in the middle. The CDR3 is 14 residues long. The CDR3 DNA sequence: TGTGCCAGCAGCGCCGGGAGCTCCTACAATGAGCAGTTCTTC. Amino acids: CASSAGSSYNEQFF.

Regarding this clone: The identical CDR3 is also encoded by other nucleotide sequences in the sample. The chain is built from TRBV5-1 and TRBJ2-7; possible D gene TRBD2, 5 bases. In germline, CDR1 is SGHRS, CDR2 YFSETQ. Trimming took off 7 bases at V and 1 base at J, with 6 bases between the two ends. CDR3 length: 11 amino acids. The CDR3 DNA reads as TGCGCCAGCCGGGATTCCTACGAGCAGTACTTC. Encoded protein: CASRDSYEQYF.

The V call is TRBV5-1, the J call TRBJ2-7; 12 bases map to TRBD2. CDR1 and CDR2 (germline): SGHRS, YFSETQ. V trimming: 6 bases; J trimming: 5 bases; junction bases outside the gene matches: 6. The CDR3 covers 14 residues. The chain's CDR3 is CASTPTSGSDEQYF. The CDR3 coding sequence is TGCGCCAGCACCCCGACTAGCGGGAGTGACGAGCAGTACTTC.

This sequence joins TRBV2 and TRBJ1-5; no reliable D call. From germline, CDR1 is SNHLY and CDR2 FYNNEI. This CDR3 contains 18 residues. Trimming removed 0 bases at V and 0 bases at J, with 15 bases between. The CDR3 protein is CASSEAALRRHSNQPQHF. CDR3 sequence (DNA): TGTGCCAGCAGTGAAGCGGCGTTGAGAAGACATAGCAATCAGCCCCAGCATTTT.

This clone was observed a few times. The rearrangement links TRBV2 to TRBJ1-2, with D possibly matching TRBD1 (5 bases). In germline, CDR1 is SNHLY, CDR2 FYNNEI. Trimming pared 5 bases from V and 6 bases from J, leaving 16 bases between. CDR3 length equals 14 residues. CDR3 DNA: TGTGCCAGCAGTATTCGGCAGGGACTAGATGGCTACACCTTC. Protein product: CASSIRQGLDGYTF. Looking up the rest from reference TRBV2 and TRBJ1-2 gives the full variable domain: EPEVTQTPSHQVTQMGQEVILRCVPISNHLYFYWYRQILGQKVEFLVSFYNNEISEKSEIFDDQFSVERPDGSNFTLKIRSTKLEDSAMYFCASSIRQGLDGYTFGSGTRLTVV.

The chain links TRBV5-1 to TRBJ2-2; 9 positions agree with TRBD1. The CDR3 consists of 17 residues. With V trimmed by 3 bases and J by 4 bases, 10 bases remained unmatched. From germline, CDR1 is SGHRS and CDR2 YFSETQ. In DNA form, the CDR3 reads TGCGCCAGCAGCTCAGAGCTGGGACAGGGCGGCACCGGGGAGCTGTTTTTT. Translating it yields CASSSELGQGGTGELFF.

V usage is TRBV7-2 and J usage is TRBJ2-1; TRBD2 matches 13 bases. From germline, CDR1 is SGHTA and CDR2 FQGNSA. This CDR3 comprises 18 residues. J gave up 7 bases and V 4 bases, and 13 bases lay outside the gene matches. DNA for the CDR3: TGTGCCAGCAGCTCCCCCCTGCGGGGACTAGCGGGGCGTAATGAGCAGTTCTTC. Translated, it gives CASSSPLRGLAGRNEQFF.

The rearrangement joins TRBV11-2 to TRBJ2-1, with TRBD2 identical over 8 bases. The length of the CDR3 is 15 residues. CDR1 is SGHAT and CDR2 is FQNNGV in the germline V gene. Trimming took 5 bases from V and 8 from J; bases not matched to a gene: 11. Here the CDR3 DNA reads TGTGCCAGCAGCCCAAACTCGGGGGGGGTCGATGAGCAGTTCTTC. It yields the protein CASSPNSGGVDEQFF. Looking up the rest from reference TRBV11-2 and TRBJ2-1 gives the full variable domain: EAGVAQSPRYKIIEKRQSVAFWCNPISGHATLYWYQQILGQGPKLLIQFQNNGVVDDSQLPKDRFSAERLKGVDSTLKIQPAKLEDSAVYLCASSPNSGGVDEQFFGPGTRLTVL.

V is TRBV6-2 or TRBV6-3 and J is TRBJ2-7; 11 bases match TRBD1. V trimming: 4 bases; J trimming: 4 bases; junction bases outside the gene matches: 9. The CDR3 runs 16 residues. Germline V gene lookup returns CDR1 MNHEY and CDR2 SVGEGT. This CDR3 is CASSFEGTGGRYEQYF. DNA of the CDR3: TGTGCCAGCAGTTTTGAGGGGACAGGGGGTAGGTACGAGCAGTACTTC.

This chain links TRBV5-1 with TRBJ2-7; unclear D gene. This CDR3 contains 13 residues. Germline assignment: CDR1 SGHRS and CDR2 YFSETQ. V was clipped by 4 bases and J by 2 bases, with 10 bases between them. CDR3 coding DNA: TGCGCCAGCAGCCCAACAGTTACCTACGAGCAGTACTTC. Its translation is CASSPTVTYEQYF.

The chain is built from TRBV30 and TRBJ2-5; D possibly corresponds to TRBD1 (6 bases). Germline lookup yields CDR1 GTSNPN and CDR2 SVGIG (reference sequence). Trimming cost V 1 base and J 2 bases, with 8 bases left between them. This CDR3 is built from 13 residues. The CDR3 here is CAWSGTAQETQYF. The CDR3 coding sequence is TGTGCCTGGAGTGGGACAGCTCAAGAGACCCAGTACTTC. The full variable domain, with the rest looked up from reference TRBV30 and TRBJ2-5, is SQTIHQWPATLVQPVGSPLSLECTVEGTSNPNLYWYRQAAGRGLQLLFYSVGIGQISSEVPQNLSASRPQDRQFILSSKKLLLSDSGFYLCAWSGTAQETQYFGPGTRLLVL.

V usage is TRBV28 and J usage is TRBJ1-2; 9 bases map to TRBD1. The CDR3 contains 17 residues. CDR1 is MDHEN and CDR2 is SYDVKM in the germline V gene. The ends lost 4 bases at V and 3 bases at J; junction bases unmatched: 12. CDR3 nucleotide sequence: TGTGCCAGCAGTTCCCTACAGGGGGCGATGGACTACTATGGCTACACCTTC. Protein sequence: CASSSLQGAMDYYGYTF.

This clone has more than one count but fewer than ten. The chain joins TRBV18 to TRBJ2-1; D is possibly TRBD1 (5 bases). Germline CDR1 is KGHSH and CDR2 is LQKENI. Trimming shortened V by 7 bases and J by 10 bases, and 14 bases separated the two germline ends. CDR3 length: 12 amino acids. CDR3 region: CASWAGSNEQFF. As DNA, the CDR3 is TGTGCCAGCTGGGCAGGGTCGAACGAGCAGTTCTTC.

The chain links TRBV4-1 to TRBJ2-7; 9 nucleotides match TRBD2. V lost 1 base and J lost 5; bases outside the gene matches: 6. Germline CDR1 MGHRA, CDR2 YSYEKL. This CDR3 is 15 amino acids long. CDR3 sequence: CASSQGRLAVNEQYF. CDR3 nucleotides: TGCGCCAGCAGCCAAGGCCGACTAGCGGTCAACGAGCAGTACTTC.

The J gene is TRBJ2-1, the V gene TRBV19; TRBD2 matches 9 bases. This CDR3 region has 15 residues. V lost 6 bases and J lost 4; bases outside the gene matches: 7. Per germline, CDR1 LNHDA and CDR2 SQIVND (reference sequence). The CDR3 nucleotides read TGTGCCAGTAGCCCTCGAGCGGGGGGATACAATGAGCAGTTCTTC. This sequence encodes CASSPRAGGYNEQFF. Complete variable domain (other parts from reference TRBV19 and TRBJ2-1): DGGITQSPKYLFRKEGQNVTLSCEQNLNHDAMYWYRQDPGQGLRLIYYSQIVNDFQKGDIAEGYSVSREKKESFPLTVTSAQKNPTAFYLCASSPRAGGYNEQFFGPGTRLTVL.

CDR3 protein: CASSPGSAAYNEQFF. The DNA for the CDR3 is TGTGCCAGCAGTCCTGGGTCGGCGGCCTACAATGAGCAGTTCTTC. The V and J genes are TRBV28 and TRBJ2-1; D is undetermined. CDR1 is MDHEN, CDR2 SYDVKM, per germline. The V end was cut by 5 bases, the J end by 2 bases, with 13 bases between. The CDR3 is 15 residues long. The complete variable domain, with remaining parts taken from reference TRBV28 and TRBJ2-1, reads DVKVTQSSRYLVKRTGEKVFLECVQDMDHENMFWYRQDPGLGLRLIYFSYDVKMKEKGDIPEGYSVSREKKERFSLILESASTNQTSMYLCASSPGSAAYNEQFFGPGTRLTVL.

CDR3 protein: CASRRTDQNGYTF. CDR3 sequence (DNA): TGTGCCAGTAGGAGGACAGACCAAAATGGCTACACCTTC. This chain joins TRBV19 and TRBJ1-2; the D gene is possibly TRBD1 (6 bases). The germline CDR1 and CDR2 sequences are LNHDA and SQIVND (reference sequence). The CDR3 contains 13 residues. V lost 6 bases and J lost 6, with 14 bases in between. The whole variable domain, remainder taken from reference TRBV19 and TRBJ1-2, is DGGITQSPKYLFRKEGQNVTLSCEQNLNHDAMYWYRQDPGQGLRLIYYSQIVNDFQKGDIAEGYSVSREKKESFPLTVTSAQKNPTAFYLCASRRTDQNGYTFGSGTRLTVV.